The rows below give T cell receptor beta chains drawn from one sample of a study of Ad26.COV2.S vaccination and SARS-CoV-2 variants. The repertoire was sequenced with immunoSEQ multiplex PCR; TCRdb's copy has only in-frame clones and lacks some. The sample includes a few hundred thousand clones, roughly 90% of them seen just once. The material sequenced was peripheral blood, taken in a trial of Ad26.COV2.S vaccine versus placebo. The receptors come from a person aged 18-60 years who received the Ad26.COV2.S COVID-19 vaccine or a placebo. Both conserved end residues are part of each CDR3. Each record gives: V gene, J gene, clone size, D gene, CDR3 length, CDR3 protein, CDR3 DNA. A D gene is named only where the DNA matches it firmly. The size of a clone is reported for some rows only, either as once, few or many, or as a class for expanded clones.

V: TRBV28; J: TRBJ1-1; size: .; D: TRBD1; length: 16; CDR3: CASSLFGTGTGTEAFF; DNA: TGTGCCAGCAGTTTATTTGGGACAGGGACGGGCACTGAAGCTTTCTTT
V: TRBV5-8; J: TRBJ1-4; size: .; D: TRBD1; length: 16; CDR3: CASRHIDRGPNEKLFF; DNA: TGTGCCAGCAGGCATATTGACAGGGGCCCTAATGAAAAACTGTTTTTT
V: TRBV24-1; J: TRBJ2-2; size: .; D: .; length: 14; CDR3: CATSGRGQTGELFF; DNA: TGTGCCACCAGTGGGAGGGGCCAAACCGGGGAGCTGTTTTTT
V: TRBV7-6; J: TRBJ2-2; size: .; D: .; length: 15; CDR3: CASSPLTGATGELFF; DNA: TGTGCCAGCAGCCCGCTGACGGGGGCAACCGGGGAGCTGTTTTTT
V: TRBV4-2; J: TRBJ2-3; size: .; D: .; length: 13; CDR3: CASSQPDLGTQYF; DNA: TGTGCCAGCAGCCAACCCGATCTGGGGACGCAGTATTTT
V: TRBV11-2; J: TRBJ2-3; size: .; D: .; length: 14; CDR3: CAITTVGDTDTQYF; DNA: TGTGCCATTACAACGGTGGGGGACACAGATACGCAGTATTTT
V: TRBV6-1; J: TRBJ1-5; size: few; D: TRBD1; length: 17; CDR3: CASSGDRVSHLNQPQHF; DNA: TGTGCCAGCAGTGGGGACAGGGTCTCCCACCTAAATCAGCCCCAGCATTTT
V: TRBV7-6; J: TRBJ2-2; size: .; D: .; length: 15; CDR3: CASGRWDTITGELFF; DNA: TGTGCCAGCGGAAGATGGGACACTATTACCGGGGAGCTGTTTTTT
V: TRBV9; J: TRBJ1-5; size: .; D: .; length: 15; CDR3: CASSVGLGENQPQHF; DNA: TGTGCCAGCAGCGTAGGGCTTGGGGAAAATCAGCCCCAGCATTTT
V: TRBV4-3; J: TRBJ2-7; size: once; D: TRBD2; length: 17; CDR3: CASSQMVAGTSAYEQYF; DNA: TGCGCCAGCAGCCAGATGGTGGCAGGGACTAGCGCCTACGAGCAGTACTTC
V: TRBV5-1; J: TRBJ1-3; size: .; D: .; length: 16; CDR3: CASSLWGQVSGNTIYF; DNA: TGCGCCAGCAGCTTGTGGGGACAAGTCTCTGGAAACACCATATATTTT
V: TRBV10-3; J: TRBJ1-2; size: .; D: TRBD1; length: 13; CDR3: CAISGDSNYGYTF; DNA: TGTGCCATCAGTGGGGACAGTAACTATGGCTACACCTTC
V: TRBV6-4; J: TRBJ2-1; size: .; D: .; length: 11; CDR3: CASSSRNEQFF; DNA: TGTGCCAGCAGCAGCAGGAATGAGCAGTTCTTC
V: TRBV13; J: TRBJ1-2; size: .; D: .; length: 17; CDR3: CASSRVTGTYKVDGYTF; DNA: TGTGCCAGCAGCCGCGTAACCGGGACATATAAGGTCGATGGCTACACCTTC
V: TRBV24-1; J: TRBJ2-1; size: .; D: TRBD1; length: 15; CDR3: CATSDPGQFYNEQFF; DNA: TGTGCCACCAGTGATCCGGGACAGTTCTACAATGAGCAGTTCTTC
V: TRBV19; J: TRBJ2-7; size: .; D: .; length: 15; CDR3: CASSIGDTGRYEQYF; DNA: TGTGCCAGTAGTATCGGAGATACCGGGAGATACGAGCAGTACTTC
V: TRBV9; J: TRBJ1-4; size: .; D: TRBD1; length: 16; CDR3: CASSIGTGASNEKLFF; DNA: TGTGCCAGCAGCATTGGGACAGGGGCGTCTAATGAAAAACTGTTTTTT
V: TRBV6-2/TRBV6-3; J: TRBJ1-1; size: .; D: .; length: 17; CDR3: CASSSYPTGNGNTEAFF; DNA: TGTGCCAGCAGTTCCTACCCTACAGGGAACGGGAACACTGAAGCTTTCTTT
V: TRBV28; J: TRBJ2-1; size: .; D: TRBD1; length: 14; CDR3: CASSKTGGAREQFF; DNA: TGTGCCAGCAGTAAGACAGGGGGCGCAAGGGAGCAGTTCTTC
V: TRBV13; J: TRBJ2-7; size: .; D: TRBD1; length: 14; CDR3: CASRQGASTYEQYF; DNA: TGTGCCAGTAGACAGGGGGCTTCTACCTACGAGCAGTACTTC
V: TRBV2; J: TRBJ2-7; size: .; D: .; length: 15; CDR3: CASSRGRGPSYEQYF; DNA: TGTGCCAGCAGTCGAGGGCGCGGGCCTTCCTACGAGCAGTACTTC
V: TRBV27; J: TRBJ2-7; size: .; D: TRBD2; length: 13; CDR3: CASSFGGVDEQYF; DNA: TGTGCCAGCAGTTTCGGGGGGGTAGACGAGCAGTACTTC
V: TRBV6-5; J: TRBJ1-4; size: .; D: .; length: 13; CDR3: CASSYWDNEKLFF; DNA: TGTGCCAGCAGTTACTGGGACAATGAAAAACTGTTTTTT
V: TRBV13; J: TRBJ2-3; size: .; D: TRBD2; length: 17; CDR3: CASSPFGQRGSTDTQYF; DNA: TGTGCCAGCAGCCCCTTCGGGCAGCGGGGGAGCACAGATACGCAGTATTTT
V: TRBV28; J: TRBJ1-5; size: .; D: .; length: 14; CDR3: CASSLFDSNQPQHF; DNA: TGTGCCAGCAGTTTATTCGACAGCAATCAGCCCCAGCATTTT
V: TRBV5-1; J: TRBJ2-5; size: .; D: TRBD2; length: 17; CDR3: CASSLVPGGGAKETQYF; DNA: TGCGCCAGCAGCTTGGTTCCCGGCGGGGGGGCGAAAGAGACCCAGTACTTC
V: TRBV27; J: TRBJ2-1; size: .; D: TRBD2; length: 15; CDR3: CASSLPAGGYNEQFF; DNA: TGTGCCAGCAGTTTACCAGCGGGGGGATACAATGAGCAGTTCTTC
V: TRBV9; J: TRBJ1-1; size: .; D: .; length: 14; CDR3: CASSPQTANTEAFF; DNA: TGTGCCAGCAGCCCCCAGACAGCGAACACTGAAGCTTTCTTT
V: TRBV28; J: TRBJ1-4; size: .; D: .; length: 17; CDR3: CASSLAFSDRGYEKLFF; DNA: TGTGCCAGCAGTTTAGCCTTCTCGGACAGAGGATATGAAAAACTGTTTTTT
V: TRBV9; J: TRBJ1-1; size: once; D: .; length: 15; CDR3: CASSVAGGSDTEAFF; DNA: TGTGCCAGCAGCGTAGCGGGGGGATCGGACACTGAAGCTTTCTTT
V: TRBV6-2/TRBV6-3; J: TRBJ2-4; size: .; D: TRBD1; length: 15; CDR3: CASSFGTAPMGAQYF; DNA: TGTGCCAGCAGCTTCGGGACAGCCCCGATGGGTGCTCAGTACTTC
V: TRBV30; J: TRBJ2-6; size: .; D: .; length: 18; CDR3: CAWSLSGALGSGANVLTF; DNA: TGTGCCTGGAGTTTGTCGGGGGCGCTTGGCTCTGGGGCCAACGTCCTGACTTTC
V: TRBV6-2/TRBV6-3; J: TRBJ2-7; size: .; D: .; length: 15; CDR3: CASSYGPNRAYEQYF; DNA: TGTGCCAGCAGTTACGGGCCTAACCGTGCCTACGAGCAGTACTTC
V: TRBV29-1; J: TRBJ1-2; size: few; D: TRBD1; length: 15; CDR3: CSVTKGQSANYGYTF; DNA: TGCAGCGTTACAAAGGGACAGTCCGCTAACTATGGCTACACCTTC
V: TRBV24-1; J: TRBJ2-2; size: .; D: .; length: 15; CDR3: CATSDLDQNTGELFF; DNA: TGTGCCACCAGTGATTTGGACCAGAACACCGGGGAGCTGTTTTTT
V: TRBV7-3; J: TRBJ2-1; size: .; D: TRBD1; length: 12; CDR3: CASSSTGTEQFF; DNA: TGTGCCAGCAGCTCGACAGGGACTGAGCAGTTCTTC
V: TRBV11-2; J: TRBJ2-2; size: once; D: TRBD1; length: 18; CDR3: CASSKPGQGRSRYGELFF; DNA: TGTGCCAGCAGCAAACCGGGACAGGGGCGGAGTAGGTACGGGGAGCTGTTTTTT
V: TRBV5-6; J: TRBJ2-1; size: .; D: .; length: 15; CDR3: CASSLWVDGYNEQFF; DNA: TGTGCCAGCAGCTTATGGGTAGACGGCTACAATGAGCAGTTCTTC
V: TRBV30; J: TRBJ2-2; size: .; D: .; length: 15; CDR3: CAWRETGTDTGELFF; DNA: TGTGCCTGGAGGGAAACAGGGACTGACACCGGGGAGCTGTTTTTT
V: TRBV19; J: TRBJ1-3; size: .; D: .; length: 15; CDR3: CASSSTDRYGNTIYF; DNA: TGTGCCAGTAGTAGCACAGACCGATATGGAAACACCATATATTTT